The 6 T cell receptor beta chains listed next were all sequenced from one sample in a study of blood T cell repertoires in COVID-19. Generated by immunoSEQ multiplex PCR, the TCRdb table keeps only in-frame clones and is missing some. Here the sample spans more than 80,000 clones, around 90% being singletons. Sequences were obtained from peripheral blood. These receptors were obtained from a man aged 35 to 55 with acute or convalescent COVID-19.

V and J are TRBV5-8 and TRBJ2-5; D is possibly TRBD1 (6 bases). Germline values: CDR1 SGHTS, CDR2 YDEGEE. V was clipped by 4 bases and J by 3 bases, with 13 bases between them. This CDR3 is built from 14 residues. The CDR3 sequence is CASSPRGIEETQYF. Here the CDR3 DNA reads TGTGCCAGCAGCCCAAGGGGGATCGAAGAGACCCAGTACTTC.

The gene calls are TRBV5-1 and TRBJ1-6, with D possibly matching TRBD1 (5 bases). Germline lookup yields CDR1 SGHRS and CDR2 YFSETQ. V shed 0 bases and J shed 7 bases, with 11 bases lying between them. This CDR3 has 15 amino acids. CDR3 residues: CASSLGGTANSPLHF. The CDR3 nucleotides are TGCGCCAGCAGCTTGGGCGGGACCGCAAATTCACCCCTCCACTTT.

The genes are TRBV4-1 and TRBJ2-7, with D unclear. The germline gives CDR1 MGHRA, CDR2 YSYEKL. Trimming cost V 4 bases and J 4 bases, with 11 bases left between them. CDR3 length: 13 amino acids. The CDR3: CASSLTHGYEQYF. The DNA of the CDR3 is TGCGCCAGCAGCCTTACACACGGGTACGAGCAGTACTTC.

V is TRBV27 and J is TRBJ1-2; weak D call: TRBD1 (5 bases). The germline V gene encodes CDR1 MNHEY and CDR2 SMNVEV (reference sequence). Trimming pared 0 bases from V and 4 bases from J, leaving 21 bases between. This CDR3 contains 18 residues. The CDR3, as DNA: TGTGCCAGCAGTTTATCGGGCCAGGGCGCCCGACTTGGCTATGGCTACACCTTC. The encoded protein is CASSLSGQGARLGYGYTF.

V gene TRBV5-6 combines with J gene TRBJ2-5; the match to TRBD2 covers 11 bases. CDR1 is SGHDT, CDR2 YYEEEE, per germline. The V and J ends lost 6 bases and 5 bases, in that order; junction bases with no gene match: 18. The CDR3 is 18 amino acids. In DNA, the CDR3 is TGTGCCAGCACCCGAGGGACTAGCGGACGTCAGGTTTCTGAGACCCAGTACTTC. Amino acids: CASTRGTSGRQVSETQYF.

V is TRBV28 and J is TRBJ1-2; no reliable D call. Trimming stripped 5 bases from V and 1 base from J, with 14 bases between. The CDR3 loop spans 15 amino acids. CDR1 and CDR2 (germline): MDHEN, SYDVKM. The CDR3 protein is CASSPSAPGNYGYTF. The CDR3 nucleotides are TGTGCCAGCAGTCCCTCCGCTCCCGGTAACTATGGCTACACCTTC.